What follows are 5 T cell receptor beta chains derived from one specimen sequenced in a study of regulatory T cells in long-lasting Graves disease. For TCR beta, libraries came from iRepertoire HTBI primers and Arm-PCR of CDR3 regions. In TCRdb, the multiplex PCR reads were re-called with MiXCR into one record per CDR3 protein. The sample lists under 500,000 distinct CDR3 sequences; more than 20% were seen once. Time point noted: persistent/refractory GD, antithyroid drugs over 5 years with positive TRAb. The TCR library was made from RNA that had been extracted from PBMCs in TRIzol. Source: peripheral blood mononuclear cells (PBMCs), taken when the disease was refractory, from a patient treated with antithyroid drugs. These receptors were obtained from a female donor with Graves disease.

This clonotype came up many times. The V call is TRBV29-1, the J call TRBJ2-7; D is possibly TRBD1 (5 bases). The CDR3 consists of 13 residues. V lost 2 bases, J lost 0 bases, and 8 bases lay in between. Per the germline V gene, CDR1 is SQVTM and CDR2 is ANQGSEA. The DNA of the CDR3 is TGCAGCGTTGAACCAGGGAACTCCTACGAGCAGTACTTC. Encoded protein: CSVEPGNSYEQYF.

The rearrangement links TRBV6-1 to TRBJ2-7; 12 bases are shared with TRBD2. There are 15 residues in the CDR3. J gave up 1 base and V 8 bases, and 6 bases lay outside the gene matches. From germline, CDR1 is MNHNS and CDR2 SASEGT. The CDR3 DNA reads as TGTGCCAGCCGTAATCTAGCGGGAGGGTCCTACGAGCAGTACTTC. Translating it yields CASRNLAGGSYEQYF.

This clonotype was seen ten or more times. The CDR3 loop reads CASSALIETQYF. DNA of the CDR3: TGTGCCAGCAGTGCCCTAATAGAGACCCAGTACTTC. V is TRBV28 and J is TRBJ2-5; no clear D gene. V lost 5 bases and J lost 4, with 8 bases in between. This CDR3 has 12 amino acids. Germline V gives CDR1 MDHEN, CDR2 SYDVKM.

This clonotype was seen more than once but under ten times. J is TRBJ2-1 and V is TRBV11-1, with 8 bases identical to TRBD2. Germline V gene lookup returns CDR1 SGHAT and CDR2 FQDESV (reference sequence). The ends lost 5 bases at V and 3 bases at J; junction bases unmatched: 9. The CDR3 covers 16 residues. The CDR3 sequence is CASSLWAGGLYNEQFF. The CDR3 nucleotides are TGTGCCAGCAGCCTCTGGGCGGGAGGCCTCTACAATGAGCAGTTCTTC.

At least ten counts were recorded for this clonotype. This rearrangement joins TRBV9 to TRBJ2-7, with 8 bases lining up with TRBD2. Germline CDR1 reads SGDLS; CDR2 reads YYNGEE. There are 17 residues in the CDR3. V lost 4 bases to trimming and J lost 0 bases; unmatched junction nucleotides: 12. CDR3 residues: CASSPTREGQSSYEQYF. CDR3 sequence (DNA): TGTGCCAGCAGCCCGACCCGGGAGGGCCAAAGCTCCTACGAGCAGTACTTC.